These T cell receptor beta chains were read from a single sample in a study of cytomegalovirus exposure and HLA in healthy donors. Sequencing used immunoSEQ multiplex PCR; TCRdb keeps in-frame clones, though not all of them. The table records just over 150,000 clones, 82% of them present only once. The source material was PBMCs. The receptors stem from a woman aged 45-59 years in good health and CMV-seropositive. CDR3s include the opening cysteine and the closing phenylalanine or tryptophan. A D gene is named only where the DNA matches it firmly. Only some rows state a clone size, as once, few, many or a class for expanded clones.

>TRBV10-3|TRBJ1-5|.|.
CAISVTGDNQPQHF
TGTGCCATCAGTGTTACGGGGGACAATCAGCCCCAGCATTTT
>TRBV5-1|TRBJ2-5|once|TRBD2
CASSFGTSDGETQYF
TGCGCCAGCAGCTTCGGGACTAGCGACGGGGAGACCCAGTACTTC
>TRBV29-1|TRBJ1-2|.|.
CSASTGSQYGYTF
TGCAGCGCCTCTACAGGGAGTCAGTATGGCTACACCTTC
>TRBV9|TRBJ1-2|.|.
CASSVDPGGSGGYTF
TGTGCCAGCAGCGTAGACCCCGGAGGGAGTGGTGGCTACACCTTC
>TRBV19|TRBJ2-6|.|TRBD1
CASTRTGTGGSGANVLTF
TGTGCCAGTACCCGAACCGGGACAGGGGGCTCTGGGGCCAACGTCCTGACTTTC
>TRBV9|TRBJ2-3|.|TRBD2
CASSQSGGADTQYF
TGTGCCAGCAGCCAAAGCGGGGGGGCAGATACGCAGTATTTT
>TRBV7-9|TRBJ1-4|.|TRBD1
CASSPLGTVTPKLFF
TGTGCCAGCAGCCCCTTAGGGACAGTTACTCCTAAACTGTTTTTT
>TRBV9|TRBJ2-7|.|.
CASSVASASGEQYF
TGTGCCAGCAGCGTAGCATCAGCCTCGGGGGAGCAGTACTTC
>TRBV9|TRBJ2-2|.|TRBD1
CASSVHRGNTGELFF
TGTGCCAGCAGCGTACACAGGGGGAACACCGGGGAGCTGTTTTTT
>TRBV2|TRBJ1-5|.|TRBD1
CASSEDRVGSNQPQHF
TGTGCCAGCAGTGAGGACAGGGTCGGTAGCAATCAGCCCCAGCATTTT
>TRBV19|TRBJ2-1|once|TRBD2
CASSPSGAYNEQFF
TGTGCCAGTAGCCCTAGCGGGGCATACAATGAGCAGTTCTTC
>TRBV19|TRBJ2-3|.|.
CASSRQGGKDTQYF
TGTGCCAGTAGTAGACAGGGCGGGAAAGATACGCAGTATTTT
>TRBV7-9|TRBJ2-7|.|.
CASSRVLRGEQYF
TGTGCCAGCAGCCGGGTTTTGAGAGGCGAGCAGTACTTC
>TRBV5-1|TRBJ1-3|.|TRBD1
CASSPGQGMGGNTIYF
TGCGCCAGCAGCCCCGGACAGGGAATGGGTGGAAACACCATATATTTT
>TRBV19|TRBJ1-5|.|.
CASSPGQGINQPQHF
TGTGCCAGTAGTCCCGGTCAGGGGATCAATCAGCCCCAGCATTTT
>TRBV9|TRBJ1-2|few|.
CASSRQRNDYGYTF
TGTGCCAGCTCCCGACAGAGGAACGACTATGGCTACACCTTC
>TRBV30|TRBJ1-3|.|TRBD1
CAWTQTGAAGNTIYF
TGTGCCTGGACCCAGACAGGGGCTGCTGGAAACACCATATATTTT
>TRBV29-1|TRBJ1-1|.|.
CSVDGGGGNTEAFF
TGCAGCGTTGACGGCGGGGGTGGGAACACTGAAGCTTTCTTT
>TRBV10-3|TRBJ2-7|once|TRBD2
CATEPGGSRGSEQYF
TGTGCCACCGAGCCCGGGGGGTCCCGAGGGAGCGAGCAGTACTTC
>TRBV20-1|TRBJ2-7|.|TRBD2
CSARGAYEQYF
TGCAGTGCCCGGGGGGCCTACGAGCAGTACTTC
>TRBV5-6|TRBJ2-2|.|.
CAGPTGLGNTGELFF
TGTGCCGGTCCGACGGGATTAGGGAACACCGGGGAGCTGTTTTTT
>TRBV2|TRBJ1-4|once|.
CASTLNSLFNEKLFF
TGTGCCAGCACCTTGAACAGTCTTTTTAATGAAAAACTGTTTTTT
>TRBV11-2|TRBJ2-7|.|.
CASSLGLSEQYF
TGTGCCAGCAGCTTGGGCCTCAGCGAGCAGTACTTC
>TRBV10-1|TRBJ2-2|once|.
CASSAGVSTGELFF
TGCGCCAGCAGTGCGGGGGTGTCGACCGGGGAGCTGTTTTTT
>TRBV5-4|TRBJ1-2|once|TRBD1
CASSTGQELYGYTF
TGTGCCAGCAGCACAGGACAGGAGCTTTATGGCTACACCTTC
>TRBV2|TRBJ1-4|.|.
CASSVTRQRGEKLFF
TGTGCCAGCAGTGTGACTAGACAGAGGGGTGAAAAACTGTTTTTT
>TRBV14|TRBJ1-6|once|.
CASSPGGKGSPLHF
TGTGCCAGCAGCCCGGGAGGGAAAGGTTCACCCCTCCACTTT
>TRBV29-1|TRBJ2-7|.|.
CSVVQGSHEQYF
TGCAGCGTAGTTCAGGGTTCCCACGAGCAGTACTTC
>TRBV6-1|TRBJ1-5|.|.
CASTFRTDQPQHF
TGTGCCAGCACATTTCGGACAGACCAGCCCCAGCATTTT
>TRBV4-3|TRBJ1-2|.|.
CASSQMGGGNHYGYTF
TGCGCCAGCAGCCAAATGGGGGGAGGAAACCACTATGGCTACACCTTC
>TRBV4-1|TRBJ1-1|once|.
CASSQGEARITEAFF
TGCGCCAGCAGCCAAGGCGAGGCGCGAATTACTGAAGCTTTCTTT
>TRBV10-1|TRBJ2-1|.|.
CASSDTLSGEQFF
TGCGCCAGCAGTGACACCCTCTCGGGGGAGCAGTTCTTC
>TRBV2|TRBJ1-2|.|.
CASSGDSPSGYTF
TGTGCCAGCAGTGGCGACAGCCCCTCTGGCTACACCTTC
>TRBV5-1|TRBJ2-1|.|TRBD2
CASSLGLGRGDHNEQFF
TGCGCCAGCAGCTTGGGACTGGGGCGGGGGGACCACAATGAGCAGTTCTTC
>TRBV5-6|TRBJ2-7|once|TRBD1
CASSFGLGQGRNEQYF
TGTGCCAGCAGCTTTGGCCTCGGACAGGGGAGGAACGAGCAGTACTTC
>TRBV28|TRBJ2-7|once|TRBD1
CASSPGQGFSYEQYF
TGTGCCAGCAGCCCCGGACAGGGATTCTCCTACGAGCAGTACTTC
>TRBV18|TRBJ2-2|.|TRBD1
CASSFSGTATNTGELFF
TGTGCCAGCTCATTCTCCGGGACAGCAACGAACACCGGGGAGCTGTTTTTT
>TRBV14|TRBJ1-1|.|.
CASSQEGAANTEAFF
TGTGCCAGCAGCCAAGAGGGGGCCGCGAACACTGAAGCTTTCTTT
>TRBV29-1|TRBJ2-1|.|.
CSVGVTYNEQFF
TGCAGCGTTGGCGTTACCTACAATGAGCAGTTCTTC
>TRBV15|TRBJ2-7|few|TRBD2
CATSTPTGGRYF
TGTGCCACCAGCACACCAACGGGAGGCCGATACTTC
>TRBV4-1|TRBJ2-7|.|TRBD2
CASSQDGLAVNYEQYF
TGCGCCAGCAGCCAAGATGGGCTAGCGGTGAACTACGAGCAGTACTTC
>TRBV5-1|TRBJ2-2|few|.
CASARRGNTGELFF
TGCGCCAGCGCTAGGAGGGGGAACACCGGGGAGCTGTTTTTT
>TRBV29-1|TRBJ2-1|.|.
CSVVVRGEQFF
TGCAGCGTTGTCGTGAGAGGTGAGCAGTTCTTC
>TRBV5-6|TRBJ1-2|.|TRBD1
CASSAPGTGRKEGYTF
TGTGCCAGCAGCGCGCCAGGGACAGGGAGAAAAGAAGGCTACACCTTC
>TRBV6-1|TRBJ1-1|few|.
CASSVTPTRGAFF
TGTGCCAGCAGTGTCACGCCAACGAGAGGAGCTTTCTTT
>TRBV5-1|TRBJ2-1|few|.
CASSPGPTEHEQFF
TGCGCCAGCAGCCCTGGCCCGACAGAACATGAGCAGTTCTTC
>TRBV6-5|TRBJ2-7|.|TRBD1
CASSRQGSYEQYF
TGTGCCAGCAGTCGACAGGGTTCCTACGAGCAGTACTTC
>TRBV6-1|TRBJ2-7|.|.
CASSGTAPYEQYF
TGTGCCAGCAGTGGAACAGCTCCCTACGAGCAGTACTTC
>TRBV9|TRBJ2-2|.|.
CASSPRGQTRQRELFF
TGTGCCAGCAGCCCTAGAGGACAGACAAGACAGAGGGAGCTGTTTTTT
>TRBV6-5|TRBJ1-1|.|.
CASSYSRVSTEAFF
TGTGCCAGCAGTTACTCGAGGGTGAGCACTGAAGCTTTCTTT
>TRBV28|TRBJ1-6|once|TRBD1
CASSGTGIYSPLHF
TGTGCCAGCAGCGGGACAGGGATCTATTCACCCCTCCACTTT
>TRBV18|TRBJ1-5|.|TRBD1
CASSPNTGTGTNQPQHF
TGTGCCAGCTCACCAAACACCGGGACAGGGACTAATCAGCCCCAGCATTTT
>TRBV7-2|TRBJ2-1|.|.
CASSQTGGKIDEQFF
TGTGCCAGCAGCCAGACCGGGGGAAAGATCGATGAGCAGTTCTTC
>TRBV6-6|TRBJ2-7|.|.
CASSYGNRDEQYF
TGTGCCAGCAGTTACGGAAACAGGGACGAGCAGTACTTC
>TRBV6-5|TRBJ2-1|.|TRBD2
CASSYHTSGAGNEQFF
TGTGCCAGCAGTTACCATACTAGCGGGGCTGGCAATGAGCAGTTCTTC